This TCR beta chain was profiled in a study of blood T cell repertoires in COVID-19. Overall study context: The samples span acute and convalescent COVID-19 from the United States, Italy and Spain.

This clone was seen a single time. Original processing notes: How many nucleated cells were present was estimated from reference gene primer amplification. Repertoires were generated with immunoSEQ multiplex PCR, while TCRdb's copy carries only in-frame clones and drops some. For V, J and clone size, that table is used; D and trimming come from the DNA. The sample holds 40,000 to 50,000 clones; 85% to 90% are singletons and the top ten take 15% to 20%. Unmatched junction bases numbered 6, after V lost 7 bases and J lost 0 bases. CDR3 length equals 16 residues. In germline, CDR1 is LNHDA, CDR2 SQIVND (reference sequence).

This TCR was recovered from a human donor in a cohort sampled during active COVID-19. The sequenced sample consisted of peripheral blood. The V call is TRBV19, the J call TRBJ1-1, with 12 bases fitting TRBD1. The CDR3 here is CASTEGQGALNTEAFF. The CDR3 bases are TGTGCCAGTACCGAGGGACAGGGGGCTTTGAACACTGAAGCTTTCTTT.